A single sample is the source of the 29 T cell receptor beta chains below, sequenced in a study of blood T cell repertoires in COVID-19 (dated by TCRdb to the early 2020s). The method behind the library was the immunoSEQ multiplex PCR assay. TCRdb provides this immuneACCESS table in a form limited to in-frame rearrangements. Some clones are lacking; in checked studies, under half of them reflect an unresolved V gene, and why the rest are absent is not known. The sample has a few hundred thousand clones on record, 85% to 90% of them singletons. The ten most abundant clones make up less than 1.5% of the sample. Sequences were obtained from PBMCs or T cells enriched from blood (not recorded which). Source of these receptors: a woman between 18 and 29 years old who had recovered from COVID-19.

This rearrangement joins TRBV12-5 to TRBJ2-1; D gene unclear. V dropped 1 base and J dropped 4 bases, with 11 bases sitting between them. Per germline, CDR1 LGHNT and CDR2 FRNRAP. This CDR3 spans 15 amino acids. The CDR3 here is CASGLGPLRYNEQFF. CDR3 DNA: TGTGCTAGTGGTTTGGGCCCTTTGCGGTACAATGAGCAGTTCTTC.

The V and J genes are TRBV2 and TRBJ1-5, with D maybe TRBD1 (6 bases). The CDR3 extends over 12 amino acids. Germline V gene sequence: CDR1 SNHLY, CDR2 FYNNEI. V lost 6 bases and J 7 bases, leaving 10 bases between the germline ends. The CDR3 sequence is CASSGDKQPQHF. The CDR3 nucleotides read TGTGCCAGCAGCGGGGACAAACAGCCCCAGCATTTT.

The J gene is TRBJ2-5, the V gene TRBV13; D perhaps matches TRBD1 (6 bases). V shed 7 bases and J shed 5 bases, with 17 bases lying between them. CDR1 is PRHDT and CDR2 is FYEKMQ in the germline V gene (reference sequence). This CDR3 region has 14 residues. The CDR3 reads CASTSRGLAETQYF. CDR3 coding DNA: TGTGCCAGCACCTCCAGGGGCCTAGCCGAGACCCAGTACTTC.

The V gene is TRBV30, the J gene TRBJ1-3; 9 bases fit TRBD1. The CDR3 runs to 13 residues. J gave up 8 bases and V 6 bases, and 8 bases lay outside the gene matches. Germline CDR1 GTSNPN, CDR2 SVGIG (reference sequence). The CDR3 region has the DNA TGTGCCTGTACCGGGACAGGGAGCGACACCATATATTTT. This codes for CACTGTGSDTIYF.

V usage is TRBV10-3 and J usage is TRBJ1-3; TRBD1 is a possible D gene (6 bases). Trimming removed 0 bases at V and 0 bases at J, with 18 bases between. Germline-derived CDR1 and CDR2 are ENHRY and SYGVKD. This CDR3 spans 19 amino acids. The CDR3 loop reads CAISESVGRGGGSGNTIYF. The CDR3, as DNA: TGTGCCATCAGTGAGTCTGTTGGCAGGGGAGGGGGCTCTGGAAACACCATATATTTT.

CDR3 loop: CASSDWLAELYNEQFF. CDR3 sequence (DNA): TGTGCCAGCAGTGATTGGTTAGCGGAACTTTACAATGAGCAGTTCTTC. V is TRBV2 and J is TRBJ2-1, with D possibly being TRBD2 (6 bases). V was clipped by 3 bases and J by 4 bases, with 16 bases between them. The CDR3 is made up of 16 amino acids. Germline CDR1 SNHLY, CDR2 FYNNEI.

This clone came up a few times. The chain employs TRBV4-3 and TRBJ1-5; perhaps TRBD1 as D (5 bases). V dropped 0 bases and J dropped 6 bases, with 18 bases sitting between them. The CDR3 covers 17 residues. Germline values: CDR1 LGHNA, CDR2 YSLEER. The CDR3 DNA reads TGCGCCAGCAGCCAAGACATCCTTGGGGCATCGGCTCAGCCCCAGCATTTT. The encoded protein is CASSQDILGASAQPQHF.

The chain employs TRBV5-1 and TRBJ1-1, with D possibly matching TRBD1 (6 bases). The CDR3 has 16 residues. V lost 0 bases, J lost 1 base, and 13 bases lay in between. Germline loops: CDR1 SGHRS, CDR2 YFSETQ. CDR3 sequence (DNA): TGCGCCAGCAGCTTGGGTCCCGGCAGGGGGAACACTGAAGCTTTCTTT. Its translation: CASSLGPGRGNTEAFF.

CDR3 sequence: CASSFESRGSYEQYF. The CDR3 DNA follows: TGCGCCAGCAGCTTCGAGTCCAGGGGTTCCTACGAGCAGTACTTC. This chain connects TRBV5-1 to TRBJ2-7; TRBD1 might be the D (6 bases). Trimming shortened V by 2 bases and J by 1 base, and 13 bases separated the two germline ends. The germline V gene has CDR1 SGHRS and CDR2 YFSETQ. The CDR3 covers 15 residues.

This sequence joins TRBV4-1 and TRBJ1-1, with a possible D match to TRBD1 (6 bases). V gave up 2 bases and J gave up 6 bases, with 13 bases separating them. The length of the CDR3 is 14 residues. CDR1 and CDR2 from the germline V gene are MGHRA and YSYEKL. The CDR3 DNA reads as TGCGCCAGCAGCCAATTATTACAGGGATCTGAAGCTTTCTTT. Translated, it gives CASSQLLQGSEAFF.

This sequence joins TRBV6-2 or TRBV6-3 and TRBJ1-1; possible D gene TRBD1, 5 bases. The CDR3 sequence is 14 residues long. Trimming cost V 0 bases and J 5 bases, with 10 bases left between them. Germline CDR1 and CDR2: MNHEY and SVGEGT. The CDR3 DNA reads as TGTGCCAGCAGTTACTCGCTTAAGGGGACTGAAGCTTTCTTT. Protein product: CASSYSLKGTEAFF.

The V call is TRBV6-5, the J call TRBJ1-2, with TRBD1 as a possible D gene (6 bases). Germline loops: CDR1 MNHEY, CDR2 SVGAGI. Trimming shortened V by 1 base and J by 8 bases, and 20 bases separated the two germline ends. The CDR3 is 16 residues long. Here the CDR3 DNA reads TGTGCCAGCAGTTACTTAGGATGGGGGGGACAAGAGGGCTACACCTTC. Translated, it gives CASSYLGWGGQEGYTF.

The V gene is TRBV19, the J gene TRBJ1-1; no firm D call. This CDR3 spans 14 amino acids. The V end lost 5 bases, the J end lost 3 bases, and 13 bases lay between the germline ends. The germline gives CDR1 LNHDA, CDR2 SQIVND (reference sequence). The CDR3 protein is CASSPPGRDTEAFF. Here the CDR3 DNA reads TGTGCCAGTAGTCCCCCGGGAAGGGACACTGAAGCTTTCTTT.

The V gene is TRBV30, the J gene TRBJ2-1; D may be TRBD2 (6 bases). The CDR3 covers 13 residues. The germline V gene encodes CDR1 GTSNPN and CDR2 SVGIG (reference sequence). The V end was cut by 3 bases, the J end by 7 bases, with 13 bases between. The CDR3, as DNA: TGTGCCTGGAGGGTCGGTGGGGGGAATGAGCAGTTCTTC. Protein product: CAWRVGGGNEQFF.

The chain is built from TRBV3-1 (or the pseudogene TRBV3-2) and TRBJ1-6; D unresolved. The CDR3 extends over 15 amino acids. Trimming cost V 1 base and J 6 bases, with 10 bases left between them. Germline V CDR1 and CDR2: LGHDT, YNNKEL (reference sequence). CDR3 in amino acids: CASSQGSGSNSPLHF. CDR3 bases: TGTGCCAGCAGCCAAGGATCAGGTAGTAATTCACCCCTCCACTTT.

This rearrangement joins TRBV6-2 or TRBV6-3 to TRBJ1-6, with D possibly TRBD1 on 5 matching bases. The CDR3 spans 16 residues. Germline V gene sequence: CDR1 MNHEY, CDR2 SVGEGT. Trimming took off 0 bases at V and 12 bases at J, with 18 bases between the two ends. The CDR3 protein is CASSYSILAGKGPLHF. The DNA for the CDR3 is TGTGCCAGCAGTTACTCGATCCTGGCAGGGAAGGGACCCCTCCACTTT.

The rearrangement links TRBV10-1 to TRBJ2-3; possible D gene TRBD2, 6 bases. Trimming took 2 bases from V and 1 from J, leaving 10 bases between them. Germline V gene data show CDR1 as WNHNN and CDR2 as SYGVQD (reference sequence). The CDR3 runs to 15 residues. The CDR3 DNA sequence: TGCGCCAGCAGTGAGGGGTGGAGGGGCACAGATACGCAGTATTTT. Amino acids: CASSEGWRGTDTQYF.

This chain joins TRBV6-5 and TRBJ2-7, with TRBD2 matching over 14 bases. Germline CDR1 and CDR2: MNHEY and SVGAGI. V was pared by 4 bases and J by 3 bases, with 5 bases of the junction left unmatched. The CDR3 extends over 16 amino acids. Here the CDR3 reads CASSLRTSGGFYEQYF. The CDR3 DNA reads as TGTGCCAGCAGTTTACGGACTAGCGGGGGGTTCTACGAGCAGTACTTC.

The chain recombines TRBV4-1 with TRBJ1-1; D gene ambiguous. The V gene lost 1 base and the J gene lost 0 bases, with 6 bases spanning the gap. CDR3 length: 14 residues. Germline assignment: CDR1 MGHRA and CDR2 YSYEKL. The DNA of the CDR3 is TGCGCCAGCAGCCAAGGGGCTATGAACACTGAAGCTTTCTTT. Encoded protein: CASSQGAMNTEAFF.

The gene calls are TRBV2 and TRBJ1-1, with TRBD1 matching over 8 bases. J gave up 5 bases and V 5 bases, and 7 bases lay outside the gene matches. The CDR3 consists of 14 residues. The germline CDR1 and CDR2 sequences are SNHLY and FYNNEI. The CDR3 is CASSQTGAGTEAFF. DNA of the CDR3: TGTGCCAGCAGTCAGACAGGGGCAGGGACTGAAGCTTTCTTT.

This clone appeared once. This sequence joins TRBV5-1 and TRBJ1-1, with 9 bases that match TRBD1. The CDR3 loop spans 14 amino acids. V shed 4 bases, J shed 4 bases, and the junction held 5 bases outside the gene matches. In germline, CDR1 is SGHRS, CDR2 YFSETQ. The CDR3 bases are TGCGCCAGCAGCACGGACAGGGGACGCACTGAAGCTTTCTTT. Its translation: CASSTDRGRTEAFF. The variable domain in full, with the rest retrieved from reference TRBV5-1 and TRBJ1-1, is KAGVTQTPRYLIKTRGQQVTLSCSPISGHRSVSWYQQTPGQGLQFLFEYFSETQRNKGNFPGRFSGRQFSNSRSEMNVSTLELGDSALYLCASSTDRGRTEAFFGQGTRLTVV.

J is TRBJ2-5 and V is TRBV11-2; possibly TRBD2 for D (5 bases). The germline V gene encodes CDR1 SGHAT and CDR2 FQNNGV. V shed 5 bases and J shed 0 bases, with 10 bases lying between them. The CDR3 covers 14 residues. The CDR3 DNA is TGTGCCAGCAGCCCTAGCTTGTACCAAGAGACCCAGTACTTC. It encodes CASSPSLYQETQYF.

The chain joins TRBV7-8 to TRBJ2-3, with D possibly matching TRBD2 (6 bases). Trimming shortened V by 1 base and J by 2 bases, and 13 bases separated the two germline ends. Germline V gives CDR1 SGHVS, CDR2 FQNEAQ. The CDR3 sequence is 16 residues long. CDR3 sequence (DNA): TGTGCCAGCAGCTTAGTGGGCGGGGAGGACACAGATACGCAGTATTTT. This encodes CASSLVGGEDTDTQYF.

The chain has TRBV27 and TRBJ2-3; TRBD2 agrees at 10 bases. CDR3 length: 14 residues. Unmatched junction bases numbered 1, after V lost 6 bases and J lost 1 base. The germline CDR1 and CDR2 sequences are MNHEY and SMNVEV (reference sequence). This CDR3 reads CASRLAGRTDTQYF. CDR3 nucleotides: TGTGCCAGCAGACTAGCGGGGCGCACAGATACGCAGTATTTT.

Comments on this clone: The junction shows a germline mismatch at one end, possibly a read error. The chain employs TRBV7-7 and TRBJ2-1, with 8 bases fitting TRBD2. The germline gives CDR1 SSHAT, CDR2 FNYEAQ (reference sequence). CDR3 size: 19 residues. CDR3 coding DNA: TGTGCTAGCAGCTTAGAAATTCGGGGGGGTAGGGGCTCCTACAATGAGCAGTTCTTC. It translates to CASSLEIRGGRGSYNEQFF.

V gene TRBV5-1 combines with J gene TRBJ2-7; perhaps TRBD2 as D (6 bases). CDR1 SGHRS and CDR2 YFSETQ come from the germline V gene. With 5 bases removed from V and 3 bases from J, the gap between germline ends came to 15 bases. There are 14 residues in the CDR3. The CDR3 sequence is CASREAGQNYEQYF. The CDR3 DNA sequence: TGCGCCAGCAGAGAAGCGGGCCAAAACTACGAGCAGTACTTC.

The gene calls are TRBV5-1 and TRBJ1-1, with 8 bases fitting TRBD1. Looked up from germline, CDR1 is SGHRS and CDR2 is YFSETQ. V dropped 2 bases and J dropped 5; count of bases not matched to a gene: 11. The CDR3 is 16 residues long. The CDR3 sequence is CASSFETGVPWTEAFF. CDR3 coding DNA: TGCGCCAGCAGCTTTGAGACAGGGGTCCCGTGGACTGAAGCTTTCTTT.

The V gene is TRBV9, the J gene TRBJ1-6; D not certain. The CDR3 covers 18 residues. With 4 bases removed from V and 7 bases from J, the gap between germline ends came to 24 bases. Germline assignment: CDR1 SGDLS and CDR2 YYNGEE. CDR3 protein: CASSSGRFGVLENSPLHF. The CDR3 nucleotides read TGTGCCAGCAGCTCGGGGAGGTTCGGGGTCCTTGAGAATTCACCCCTCCACTTT. The full variable domain, its missing parts supplied by reference TRBV9 and TRBJ1-6, is DSGVTQTPKHLITATGQRVTLRCSPRSGDLSVYWYQQSLDQGLQFLIQYYNGEERAKGNILERFSAQQFPDLHSELNLSSLELGDSALYFCASSSGRFGVLENSPLHFGNGTRLTVT.

The chain joins TRBV7-8 to TRBJ2-1, with 10 bases that match TRBD2. The trim removed 5 bases at V and 5 bases at J, leaving 6 bases unmatched. The CDR3 runs 15 residues. The germline V gene encodes CDR1 SGHVS and CDR2 FQNEAQ. CDR3 coding DNA: TGTGCCAGCAGCGCTAGCGGGGGCCTAAACAATGAGCAGTTCTTC. This translates into CASSASGGLNNEQFF.